This TCR beta chain was sequenced during a study of response to subunit inactivated influenza vaccine. General study findings and limits: Few new T cells, the authors suggested, are recruited by each seasonal influenza vaccination.

TCRdb redid the calling of the RT-PCR reads with MiXCR, one entry per CDR3 protein. Of approximately 700,000 distinct CDR3 sequences listed, 15% to 19% were seen once; the top ten hold 9.5% to 13%. CDR1 and CDR2 (germline): MNHEY, SVGAGI. The V and J ends lost 2 bases and 7 bases, in that order; junction bases with no gene match: 14. The CDR3 is 16 amino acids. Of note for this clonotype: Its antigen is unknown.

The sample was PBMCs from blood, taken approximately 12 days after vaccination. This TCR came from a man over 45 who received an inactivated influenza vaccine. V and J are TRBV6-5 and TRBJ2-7, with 7 bases aligning to TRBD1. The CDR3 loop reads CASSYTDPGQSEEQYF. The CDR3, as DNA: TGTGCCAGCAGTTACACGGACCCGGGACAGTCCGAAGAGCAGTACTTC.